What follows are 4 T cell receptor beta chains derived from one specimen sequenced in a study of blood T cell repertoires in COVID-19. Using immunoSEQ multiplex PCR, the repertoire was profiled, and TCRdb retains in-frame clones only, with some absent. The sample lists some 210,000 clones, about nine tenths occurring once. The sample was peripheral blood. These receptors were taken from a man between 60 and 75 years old who had recovered from COVID-19.

The chain joins TRBV27 to TRBJ1-6; D possibly corresponds to TRBD1 (5 bases). Germline V lookup: CDR1 MNHEY, CDR2 SMNVEV (reference sequence). V lost 6 bases and J 4 bases, leaving 10 bases between the germline ends. The CDR3 contains 14 residues. The CDR3 coding sequence is TGTGCCAGCAGCTCCGGGGGGTATAATTCACCCCTCCACTTT. Amino acids: CASSSGGYNSPLHF.

This clone was seen only a few times. The junction and the germline gene differ at one end; a read error may be behind it. The chain combines TRBV24-1 with TRBJ2-7, with 9 bases matching TRBD1. CDR1 is KGHDR and CDR2 is SFDVKD in the germline V gene. The CDR3 contains 16 residues. CDR3 amino acids: CATSDTTGGYSNEQYF. CDR3 bases: TGTGCCACCAGTGATACGACAGGGGGATACTCCAACGAGCAGTACTTC.

This chain links TRBV5-5 with TRBJ2-3; 8 nucleotides align to TRBD2. Trimming cost V 0 bases and J 2 bases; bases outside gene matches: 5. CDR1 and CDR2 from the germline V gene are SGHKS and YYEKEE (reference sequence). The length of the CDR3 is 16 residues. The CDR3 DNA reads as TGTGCCAGCAGCTTGGTAACGGGAGGGTTCACAGATACGCAGTATTTT. Translated, it gives CASSLVTGGFTDTQYF. Full variable domain (missing parts from reference TRBV5-5 and TRBJ2-3): DAGVTQSPTHLIKTRGQQVTLRCSPISGHKSVSWYQQVLGQGPQFIFQYYEKEERGRGNFPDRFSARQFPNYSSELNVNALLLGDSALYLCASSLVTGGFTDTQYFGPGTRLTVL.

As DNA, the CDR3 is TGTGCCAGCAGCGTAGTACTAGCGGGAGCAGATACGCAGTATTTT. Amino acids: CASSVVLAGADTQYF. This chain links TRBV9 with TRBJ2-3; 11 nucleotides match TRBD2. The CDR3 covers 15 residues. With 0 bases clipped from V and 4 bases from J, the junction kept 1 base outside the gene matches. The germline V gene has CDR1 SGDLS and CDR2 YYNGEE. Looking up the rest from reference TRBV9 and TRBJ2-3 gives the full variable domain: DSGVTQTPKHLITATGQRVTLRCSPRSGDLSVYWYQQSLDQGLQFLIQYYNGEERAKGNILERFSAQQFPDLHSELNLSSLELGDSALYFCASSVVLAGADTQYFGPGTRLTVL.